The entry below describes one TCR beta chain. Its cognate antigen is unknown. This specimen belongs to a study of CD8 T cells in ankylosing spondylitis. Study-wide results and caveats: With a CD8+ phenotype, disease-linked clones were relatively rare in peripheral blood. Ankylosing spondylitis blood appeared to be characterized by a TCR beta motif of several highly homologous variants. As reported, disease-linked clones showed significant enrichment in matched ankylosing spondylitis synovial fluid. Earlier authors reported some of these motif variants in reactive arthritis synovial fluid and blood.

TCRdb independently ran MiXCR on the 5' RACE reads; one entry per CDR3 protein. Here the sample spans fewer than 650,000 distinct CDR3 sequences, about 13% being singletons. With 0 bases removed from V and 5 bases from J, the gap between germline ends came to 13 bases. The CDR3 sequence is 14 residues long. Germline lookup yields CDR1 GTSNPN and CDR2 SVGIG (reference sequence). The source material was blood, either unsorted or a sorted T cell fraction (not recorded which). The TCR was taken from a male donor with ankylosing spondylitis. The rearrangement joins TRBV30 to TRBJ2-5; maybe TRBD2 (6 bases). CDR3 sequence: CAWSVLRLGETQYF. For the CDR3, the DNA is TGTGCCTGGAGTGTACTGAGACTAGGGGAGACCCAGTACTTC.